Below are 8 T cell receptor beta chains sequenced from a single sample in a study of Graves' ophthalmopathy and Graves' hyperthyroidism. RNA transcripts served as template for amplifying TCR beta CDR3 sequences. Amplification began with first-round RT-PCR using HTBI primers, then second-round multiplex PCR was performed. TCRdb independently ran MiXCR on the multiplex PCR reads; one entry per CDR3 protein. The table shows about 1.1 million distinct CDR3 sequences, with roughly two fifths occurring only once. The sequenced material came from peripheral blood or thyroid tissue (not recorded which). These receptors were collected from an adult man with Graves' hyperthyroidism.

The chain joins TRBV29-1 to TRBJ1-2; weak D call: TRBD1 (5 bases). Per the germline V gene, CDR1 is SQVTM and CDR2 is ANQGSEA. The CDR3 is 12 residues long. V lost 7 bases and J lost 8, with 17 bases in between. The DNA of the CDR3 is TGCAGCGCCCTTATCGGGCAGGGAGGCTACACCTTC. Translating gives CSALIGQGGYTF.

This clonotype has only a few counts. The chain links TRBV7-6 to TRBJ2-3; 7 bases fit TRBD2. The CDR3 totals 16 residues. Germline V gene sequence: CDR1 SGHVS, CDR2 FNYEAQ. Losses at the gene ends were 4 bases for V and 6 bases for J; bases not matched to a gene: 13. This CDR3 reads CASSSGLGVLSDTQYF. The CDR3 DNA sequence: TGTGCCAGCAGCTCCGGACTAGGCGTATTGAGCGATACGCAGTATTTT.

This clonotype was detected a few times. The rearrangement joins TRBV28 to TRBJ1-4; D is uncertain. V was pared by 6 bases and J by 7 bases, with 15 bases between. The CDR3 consists of 14 residues. Germline CDR1 reads MDHEN; CDR2 reads SYDVKM. The CDR3 region is CASSLAGVSEKLFF. The CDR3 DNA reads as TGTGCCAGCAGCCTTGCCGGGGTTAGTGAAAAACTGTTTTTT.

Many counts were recorded for this clonotype. This chain links TRBV10-3 with TRBJ1-1; D remains ambiguous. Germline CDR1 is ENHRY and CDR2 is SYGVKD. CDR3 length: 12 amino acids. Trimming stripped 6 bases from V and 1 base from J, with 6 bases between. CDR3 DNA sequence: TGTGCCATCAGACAGCAGAACACTGAAGCTTTCTTT. Translation gives CAIRQQNTEAFF.

This rearrangement joins TRBV11-1 to TRBJ2-5; D uncertain. The CDR3 is 14 residues long. Trimming left V 8 bases short and J 4 bases short, with 17 bases between. CDR1 and CDR2 from the germline V gene are SGHAT and FQDESV (reference sequence). The DNA of the CDR3 is TGTGCCAGCGGAGATGGGCGGAGCCGAGAGACCCAGTACTTC. It codes for CASGDGRSRETQYF.

This clonotype was counted at least ten times. For the CDR3, the DNA is TGTGCCACCAGTGATGCGAGATCGGGGGCCTACGAGCAGTACTTC. The encoded protein is CATSDARSGAYEQYF. The chain uses TRBV24-1 and TRBJ2-7, with D perhaps matching TRBD2 (6 bases). Germline CDR1 and CDR2: KGHDR and SFDVKD. CDR3 length equals 15 residues. The V gene lost 3 bases and the J gene lost 2 bases, with 13 bases spanning the gap.

This clonotype was picked up many times. This rearrangement joins TRBV19 to TRBJ2-2; no clear D gene. CDR1 and CDR2 from the germline V gene are LNHDA and SQIVND (reference sequence). With 3 bases removed from V and 1 base from J, the gap between germline ends came to 15 bases. CDR3 length equals 17 residues. This CDR3 is CASSIQANEGNTGELFF. CDR3 nucleotide sequence: TGTGCCAGTAGTATTCAAGCGAATGAAGGGAACACCGGGGAGCTGTTTTTT.

The chain's CDR3 is CSARLAGGLGTQYF. CDR3 coding DNA: TGCAGTGCTAGACTAGCGGGGGGGCTCGGGACCCAGTACTTC. The V and J genes are TRBV20-1 and TRBJ2-5, with 12 bases matching TRBD2. Per germline, CDR1 DFQATT and CDR2 SNEGSKA (reference sequence). The CDR3 consists of 14 residues. The trim removed 2 bases at V and 7 bases at J, leaving 5 bases unmatched.